This T cell receptor (beta chain) originates from a study of cytomegalovirus exposure and HLA in healthy donors. Whole-study results and caveats: Reportedly, a later analysis found an Asian-associated ancestry cluster had fewer N-insertions than the approximately 700-donor mean. HLA alleles were associated with some 17,000 TCR beta sequences in a later analysis at 0.05 false discovery rate.

Trimming cost V 0 bases and J 2 bases, with 7 bases left between them. From germline, CDR1 is SGHTA and CDR2 FQGNSA. The CDR3 has 14 amino acids. It was with 60 Vbeta and 13 Jbeta primers that the PCR ran. Sequenced by immunoSEQ multiplex PCR; TCRdb stores in-frame clones only, minus some. Counted here are around 100,000 clones, 65% to 85% occurring once; the ten biggest clones make up approximately 3.7%. A word on this clone: Its antigen remains unidentified.

The TCR comes from a man aged 50 or older in good health and CMV-seropositive. The chain links TRBV7-2 to TRBJ1-2; no clear D gene. The sequenced sample was PBMCs. Here the CDR3 reads CASSLAVRNYGYTF. Here the CDR3 DNA reads TGTGCCAGCAGCTTAGCGGTGCGAAACTATGGCTACACCTTC.